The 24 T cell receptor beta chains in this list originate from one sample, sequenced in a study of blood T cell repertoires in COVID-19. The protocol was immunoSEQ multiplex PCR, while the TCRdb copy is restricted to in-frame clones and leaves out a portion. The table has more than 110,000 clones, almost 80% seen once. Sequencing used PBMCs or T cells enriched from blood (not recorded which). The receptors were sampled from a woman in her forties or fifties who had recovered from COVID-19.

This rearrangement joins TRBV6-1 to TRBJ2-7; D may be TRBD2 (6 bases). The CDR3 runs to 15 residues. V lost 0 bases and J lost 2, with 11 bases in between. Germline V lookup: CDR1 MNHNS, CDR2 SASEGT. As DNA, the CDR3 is TGTGCCAGCAGTGAAGCGGCGGGGTACCCCTACGAGCAGTACTTC. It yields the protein CASSEAAGYPYEQYF.

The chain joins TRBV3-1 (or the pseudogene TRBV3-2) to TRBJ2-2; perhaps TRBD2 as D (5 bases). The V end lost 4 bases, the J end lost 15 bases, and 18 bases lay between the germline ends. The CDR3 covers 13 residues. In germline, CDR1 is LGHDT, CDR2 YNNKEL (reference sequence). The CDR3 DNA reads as TGTGCCAGCAGCCCGTCCGCGGGTAGCGTTTTGTTTTTT. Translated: CASSPSAGSVLFF.

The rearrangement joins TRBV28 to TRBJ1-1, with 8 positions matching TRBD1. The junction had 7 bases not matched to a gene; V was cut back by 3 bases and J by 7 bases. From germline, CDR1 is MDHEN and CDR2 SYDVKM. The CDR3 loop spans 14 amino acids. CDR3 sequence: CASSFMDRANEAFF. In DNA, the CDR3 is TGTGCCAGCAGTTTTATGGACAGGGCAAATGAAGCTTTCTTT. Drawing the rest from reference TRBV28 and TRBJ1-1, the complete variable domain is DVKVTQSSRYLVKRTGEKVFLECVQDMDHENMFWYRQDPGLGLRLIYFSYDVKMKEKGDIPEGYSVSREKKERFSLILESASTNQTSMYLCASSFMDRANEAFFGQGTRLTVV.

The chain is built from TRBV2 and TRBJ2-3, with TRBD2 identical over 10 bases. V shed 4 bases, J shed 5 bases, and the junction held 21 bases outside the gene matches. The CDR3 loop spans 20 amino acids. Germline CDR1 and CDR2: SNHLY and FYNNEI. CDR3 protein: CASSGDYFIGLAVAGDTQYF. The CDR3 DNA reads TGTGCCAGCAGTGGAGATTATTTTATTGGACTAGCGGTCGCAGGAGATACGCAGTATTTT. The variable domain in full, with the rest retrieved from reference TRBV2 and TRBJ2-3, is EPEVTQTPSHQVTQMGQEVILRCVPISNHLYFYWYRQILGQKVEFLVSFYNNEISEKSEIFDDQFSVERPDGSNFTLKIRSTKLEDSAMYFCASSGDYFIGLAVAGDTQYFGPGTRLTVL.

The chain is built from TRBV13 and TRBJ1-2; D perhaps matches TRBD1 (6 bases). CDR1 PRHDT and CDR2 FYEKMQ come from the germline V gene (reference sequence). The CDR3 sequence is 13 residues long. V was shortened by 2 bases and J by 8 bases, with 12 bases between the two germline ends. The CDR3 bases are TGTGCCAGCAGCTTAATGGGGGCGCGGGGCTACACCTTC. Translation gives CASSLMGARGYTF.

In nucleotides, the CDR3 is TGTGCCAGCAGCCAAGGGGCAGGGAGGATTCAGCCCCAGCATTTT. Protein product: CASSQGAGRIQPQHF. V usage is TRBV3-1 (or the pseudogene TRBV3-2) and J usage is TRBJ1-5; the D gene is possibly TRBD1 (5 bases). Germline V CDR1 and CDR2: LGHDT, YNNKEL (reference sequence). The germline V and J ends were trimmed by 1 base and 6 bases, with 13 bases remaining between them. The length of the CDR3 is 15 residues.

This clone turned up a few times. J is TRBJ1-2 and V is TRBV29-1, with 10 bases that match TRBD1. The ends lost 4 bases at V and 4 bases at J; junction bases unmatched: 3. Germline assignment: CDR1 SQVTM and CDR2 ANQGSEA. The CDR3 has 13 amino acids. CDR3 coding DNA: TGCAGCGTTGGGGACAGGGGAACCTATGGCTACACCTTC. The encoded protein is CSVGDRGTYGYTF.

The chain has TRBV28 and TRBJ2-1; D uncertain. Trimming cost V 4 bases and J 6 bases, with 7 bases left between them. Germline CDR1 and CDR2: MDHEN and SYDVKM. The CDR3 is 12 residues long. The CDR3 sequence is CASSSSPNEQFF. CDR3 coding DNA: TGTGCCAGCAGTTCAAGCCCCAATGAGCAGTTCTTC.

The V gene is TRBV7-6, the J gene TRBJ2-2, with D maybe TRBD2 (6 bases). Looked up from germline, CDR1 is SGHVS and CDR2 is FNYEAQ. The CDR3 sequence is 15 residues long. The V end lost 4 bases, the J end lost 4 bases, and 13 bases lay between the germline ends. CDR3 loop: CASSSRLEGTGELFF. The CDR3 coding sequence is TGTGCCAGCAGCTCGAGACTAGAGGGCACCGGGGAGCTGTTTTTT. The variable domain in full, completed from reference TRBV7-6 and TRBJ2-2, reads GAGVSQSPRYKVTKRGQDVALRCDPISGHVSLYWYRQALGQGPEFLTYFNYEAQQDKSGLPNDRFSAERPEGSISTLTIQRTEQRDSAMYRCASSSRLEGTGELFFGEGSRLTVL.

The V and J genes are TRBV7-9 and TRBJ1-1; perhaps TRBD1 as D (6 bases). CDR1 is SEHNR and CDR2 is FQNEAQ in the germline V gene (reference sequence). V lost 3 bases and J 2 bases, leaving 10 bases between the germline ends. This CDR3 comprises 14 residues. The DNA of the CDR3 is TGTGCCAGCAGCTTTGTGGACAGAAACACTGAAGCTTTCTTT. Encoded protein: CASSFVDRNTEAFF. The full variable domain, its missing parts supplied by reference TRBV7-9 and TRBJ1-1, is DTGVSQNPRHKITKRGQNVTFRCDPISEHNRLYWYRQTLGQGPEFLTYFQNEAQLEKSRLLSDRFSAERPKGSFSTLEIQRTEQGDSAMYLCASSFVDRNTEAFFGQGTRLTVV.

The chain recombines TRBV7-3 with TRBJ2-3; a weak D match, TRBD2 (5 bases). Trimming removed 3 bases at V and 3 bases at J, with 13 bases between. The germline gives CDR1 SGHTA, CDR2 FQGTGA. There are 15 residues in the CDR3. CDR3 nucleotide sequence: TGTGCCAGCAGCTTCAGCCCCGGCGGGACAGATACGCAGTATTTT. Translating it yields CASSFSPGGTDTQYF.

CDR3 coding DNA: TGTGCCAGCAGCTTAAACCCGGGACTAGCGAACAATGAGCAGTTCTTC. It yields the protein CASSLNPGLANNEQFF. This chain links TRBV7-3 with TRBJ2-1; 10 bases match TRBD2. V lost 1 base and J lost 5; bases outside the gene matches: 5. This CDR3 contains 16 residues. CDR1 SGHTA and CDR2 FQGTGA come from the germline V gene.

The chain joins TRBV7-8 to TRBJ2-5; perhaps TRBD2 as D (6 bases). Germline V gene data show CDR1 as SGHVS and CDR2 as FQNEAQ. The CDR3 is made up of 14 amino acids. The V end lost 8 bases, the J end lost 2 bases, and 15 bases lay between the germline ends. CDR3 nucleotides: TGTGCCAGCGGGGCGGGGACGGCACAAGAGACCCAGTACTTC. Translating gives CASGAGTAQETQYF.

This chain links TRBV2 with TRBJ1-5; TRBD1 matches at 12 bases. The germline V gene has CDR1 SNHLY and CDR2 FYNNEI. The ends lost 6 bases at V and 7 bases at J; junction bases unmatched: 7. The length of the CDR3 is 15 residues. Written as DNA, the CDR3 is TGTGCCAGCAGAAGCGGGGGACAGGGGGCCCAGCCCCAGCATTTT. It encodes CASRSGGQGAQPQHF.

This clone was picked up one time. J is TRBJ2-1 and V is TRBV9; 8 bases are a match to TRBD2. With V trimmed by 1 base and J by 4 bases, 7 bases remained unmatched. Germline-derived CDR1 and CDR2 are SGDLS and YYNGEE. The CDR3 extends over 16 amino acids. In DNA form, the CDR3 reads TGTGCCAGCAGCGTATTACCGACTAGCGTATACAATGAGCAGTTCTTC. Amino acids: CASSVLPTSVYNEQFF.

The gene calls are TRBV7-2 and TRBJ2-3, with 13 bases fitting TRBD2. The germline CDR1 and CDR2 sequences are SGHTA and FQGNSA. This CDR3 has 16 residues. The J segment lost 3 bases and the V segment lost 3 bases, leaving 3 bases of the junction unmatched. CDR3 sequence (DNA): TGTGCCAGCAGCTTGACTAGCGGGAGGCGGACAGATACGCAGTATTTT. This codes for CASSLTSGRRTDTQYF. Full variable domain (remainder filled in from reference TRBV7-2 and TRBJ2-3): GAGVSQSPSNKVTEKGKDVELRCDPISGHTALYWYRQSLGQGLEFLIYFQGNSAPDKSGLPSDRFSAERTGGSVSTLTIQRTQQEDSAVYLCASSLTSGRRTDTQYFGPGTRLTVL.

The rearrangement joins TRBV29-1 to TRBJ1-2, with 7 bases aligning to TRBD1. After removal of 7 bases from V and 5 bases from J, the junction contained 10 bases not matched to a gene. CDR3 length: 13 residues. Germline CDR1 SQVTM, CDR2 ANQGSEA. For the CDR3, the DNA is TGCAGCGCCACGACAGGGCTGAGGTATGGCTACACCTTC. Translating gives CSATTGLRYGYTF. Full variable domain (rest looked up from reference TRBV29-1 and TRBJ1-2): SAVISQKPSRDICQRGTSLTIQCQVDSQVTMMFWYRQQPGQSLTLIATANQGSEATYESGFVIDKFPISRPNLTFSTLTVSNMSPEDSSIYLCSATTGLRYGYTFGSGTRLTVV.

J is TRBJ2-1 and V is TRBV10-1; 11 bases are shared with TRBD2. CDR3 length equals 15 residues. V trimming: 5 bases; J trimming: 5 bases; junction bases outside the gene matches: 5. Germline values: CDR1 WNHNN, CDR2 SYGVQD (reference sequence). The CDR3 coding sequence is TGCGCCAGCAGTCCCGGGACTAGCGGCAACAATGAGCAGTTCTTC. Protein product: CASSPGTSGNNEQFF.

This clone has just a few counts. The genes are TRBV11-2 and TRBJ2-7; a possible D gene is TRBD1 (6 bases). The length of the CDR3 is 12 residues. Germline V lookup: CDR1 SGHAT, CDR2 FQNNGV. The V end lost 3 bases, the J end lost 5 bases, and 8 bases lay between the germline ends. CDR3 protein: CASSFGGNEQYF. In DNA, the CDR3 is TGTGCCAGCAGCTTTGGGGGCAACGAGCAGTACTTC. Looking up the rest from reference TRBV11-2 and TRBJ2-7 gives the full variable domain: EAGVAQSPRYKIIEKRQSVAFWCNPISGHATLYWYQQILGQGPKLLIQFQNNGVVDDSQLPKDRFSAERLKGVDSTLKIQPAKLEDSAVYLCASSFGGNEQYFGPGTRLTVT.

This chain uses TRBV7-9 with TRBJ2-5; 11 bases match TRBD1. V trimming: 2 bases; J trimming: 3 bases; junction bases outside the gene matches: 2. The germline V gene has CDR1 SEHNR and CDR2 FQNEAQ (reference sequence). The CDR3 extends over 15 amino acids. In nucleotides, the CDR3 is TGTGCCAGCAGCTTAAGGACAGGGGGCGAAGAGACCCAGTACTTC. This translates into CASSLRTGGEETQYF.

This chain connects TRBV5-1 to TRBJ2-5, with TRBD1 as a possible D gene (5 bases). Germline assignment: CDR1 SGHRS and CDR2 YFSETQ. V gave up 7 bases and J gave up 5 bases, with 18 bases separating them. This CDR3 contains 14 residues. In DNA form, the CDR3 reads TGCGCCAGCCAAGAGGCAGGGTTGGTTGAGACCCAGTACTTC. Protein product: CASQEAGLVETQYF.

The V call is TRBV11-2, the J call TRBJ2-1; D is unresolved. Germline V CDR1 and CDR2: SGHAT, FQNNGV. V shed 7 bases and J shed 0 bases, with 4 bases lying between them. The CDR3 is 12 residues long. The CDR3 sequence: CASISSYNEQFF. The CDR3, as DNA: TGTGCCAGCATCTCCTCCTACAATGAGCAGTTCTTC.

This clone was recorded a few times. The CDR3 DNA is TGCAGCGTGAAAAAGGAGTTCTCCTCCTACGAGCAGTACTTC. It yields the protein CSVKKEFSSYEQYF. The gene calls are TRBV29-1 and TRBJ2-7, with unresolved D. Per the germline V gene, CDR1 is SQVTM and CDR2 is ANQGSEA. V was pared by 6 bases and J by 0 bases, with 15 bases between. This CDR3 contains 14 residues.

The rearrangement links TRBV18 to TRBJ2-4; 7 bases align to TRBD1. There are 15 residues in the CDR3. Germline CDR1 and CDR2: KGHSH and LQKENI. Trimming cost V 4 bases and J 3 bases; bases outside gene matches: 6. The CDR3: CASSLNRGVKNIQYF. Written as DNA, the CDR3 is TGTGCCAGCTCACTTAACAGGGGAGTCAAAAACATTCAGTACTTC.